The 24 T cell receptor beta chains given below trace back to one sample, sequenced in a study of regulatory T cells in long-lasting Graves disease (dated by TCRdb to the early 2020s). Libraries were prepared through multiplex PCR. Sequencing was performed on an Illumina HiSeq 4000. CDR3 regions were amplified by Arm-PCR with iRepertoire HTBI primers to construct TCR beta libraries. In-frame beta chains were kept once TCRdb had trimmed the public reads at Q25 with fastp and called clones with MiXCR. Each CDR3 protein appears once, grouped with its most common genes and DNA. Across this sample there are under 450,000 distinct CDR3 sequences, with 10% to 15% seen only once. Approximately 19% of the sample is taken by the ten largest. The time point tag for this specimen amounts to: newly diagnosed GD, antithyroid drugs for less than 3 months. RNA was extracted from PBMCs in TRIzol for both TCR sequencing and RNA sequencing.

In addition, the sample was reused for a study of T cells in Graves' hyperthyroidism and ophthalmopathy.

Sequences were derived from peripheral blood mononuclear cells (PBMCs), sampled at new diagnosis, from a patient treated with antithyroid drugs. The receptor set was obtained from a woman between 18 and 29 years old with Graves disease. Donor details come from another sample of the same person, matched by shared clones.

At least ten counts were recorded for this clonotype. The chain is built from TRBV10-3 and TRBJ1-4; D is undetermined. V shed 10 bases and J shed 5 bases, with 14 bases lying between them. Germline V gene data show CDR1 as ENHRY and CDR2 as SYGVKD. The CDR3 contains 13 residues. The CDR3, as DNA: TGTGCCACCGAGAGATGGAAAAATGAAAAACTGTTTTTT. As protein: CATERWKNEKLFF.

Concerning this clonotype itself: A junction end diverges from the germline sequence, so it may reflect a read error. The gene calls are TRBV7-9 and TRBJ2-1, with TRBD2 as a possible D gene (5 bases). The CDR3 has 14 amino acids. CDR1 is SEHNR, CDR2 FQNEAQ, per germline (reference sequence). The CDR3 sequence is CASSFIGVYDEQFF. CDR3 DNA: TGTGCCAGCAGCTTTATCGGGGTCTACGATGAGCAGTTCTTC.

This clonotype has at least ten counts. This chain joins TRBV14 and TRBJ2-2; D perhaps matches TRBD2 (5 bases). V was shortened by 5 bases and J by 7 bases, with 14 bases between the two germline ends. Per the germline V gene, CDR1 is SGHDN and CDR2 is FVKESK. The CDR3 extends over 14 amino acids. The CDR3, as DNA: TGTGCCAGCAGCGCGGGCATACGCTACGGGGAGCTGTTTTTT. It translates to CASSAGIRYGELFF. Filled out from reference TRBV14 and TRBJ2-2, the complete variable domain reads EAGVTQFPSHSVIEKGQTVTLRCDPISGHDNLYWYRRVMGKEIKFLLHFVKESKQDESGMPNNRFLAERTGGTYSTLKVQPAELEDSGVYFCASSAGIRYGELFFGEGSRLTVL.

This clonotype has only a few counts. The chain employs TRBV15 and TRBJ1-6; the D is unclear. The length of the CDR3 is 16 residues. V gave up 0 bases and J gave up 0 bases, with 6 bases separating them. CDR1 and CDR2 (germline): LNHNV, YYDKDF (reference sequence). CDR3: CATSRDSYSYNSPLHF. The CDR3 nucleotides read TGTGCCACCAGCAGAGACAGCTACTCCTATAATTCACCCCTCCACTTT.

This clonotype was counted ten times or more. A read error may produce the germline difference seen at one junction end. The chain combines TRBV6-2 or TRBV6-3 with TRBJ2-2; 11 nucleotides agree with TRBD2. The germline V gene has CDR1 MNHEY and CDR2 SVGEGT. This CDR3 is built from 15 residues. The CDR3: CASSDGTSGAGGLFF. CDR3 DNA: TGTGCCAGCAGCGACGGGACTAGCGGCGCAGGGGGGCTGTTTTTT.

This clonotype has at least ten counts. The chain is built from TRBV12-3 or TRBV12-4 and TRBJ2-7; 8 nucleotides agree with TRBD2. After removal of 7 bases from V and 3 bases from J, the junction contained 11 bases not matched to a gene. The CDR3 is 15 residues long. The CDR3 region has the DNA TGTGCCAGCACCTTGCGGGAGGCCCCAGACTACGAGCAGTACTTC. This codes for CASTLREAPDYEQYF.

This clonotype was counted at least ten times. The chain couples TRBV11-2 to TRBJ2-1, with 13 positions matching TRBD2. The CDR3 has 15 amino acids. V trimming: 7 bases; J trimming: 7 bases; junction bases outside the gene matches: 7. The germline V gene has CDR1 SGHAT and CDR2 FQNNGV. CDR3 residues: CASKRGLAGRNEQFF. CDR3 in DNA: TGTGCCAGCAAAAGGGGACTAGCGGGGAGAAATGAGCAGTTCTTC.

The CDR3 nucleotides are TGTGCCAGTAGTAGGGGCCTGGAGTACCAAGAGACCCAGTACTTC. Encoded protein: CASSRGLEYQETQYF. The rearrangement uses TRBV19 and TRBJ2-5, with a possible D match to TRBD1 (5 bases). Germline assignment: CDR1 LNHDA and CDR2 SQIVND (reference sequence). V lost 4 bases and J 0 bases, leaving 12 bases between the germline ends. CDR3 length equals 15 residues.

This chain links TRBV7-9 with TRBJ2-3, with TRBD2 identical over 10 bases. Germline lookup yields CDR1 SEHNR and CDR2 FQNEAQ (reference sequence). The CDR3 extends over 21 amino acids. The V gene end was trimmed by 4 bases and the J gene end by 2 bases; junction bases not matched to a gene: 21. CDR3 amino acids: CASSSTSLIAGGRSHTDTQYF. CDR3 bases: TGTGCCAGCAGCTCCACCTCGTTAATAGCGGGGGGCCGGAGCCACACAGATACGCAGTATTTT.

This clonotype was found once. A much larger clone lies a single base off, so this may be a read error. Without the conserved terminal phenylalanine or tryptophan, this CDR3 likely stems from a read error. CDR3 DNA: TGTGCCAGCAGGTCAAGCCAAGAGACCCAGTACCTC. Translation: CASRSSQETQYL. J is TRBJ2-5 and V is TRBV6-1; D not certain. Trimming removed 6 bases at V and 1 base at J, with 6 bases between. The CDR3 loop spans 12 amino acids. The germline V gene encodes CDR1 MNHNS and CDR2 SASEGT.

This clonotype showed up many times. The chain links TRBV20-1 to TRBJ2-3; D gene ambiguous. The CDR3 has 13 residues. The germline CDR1 and CDR2 sequences are DFQATT and SNEGSKA (reference sequence). The V end lost 1 base, the J end lost 7 bases, and 12 bases lay between the germline ends. The CDR3, as DNA: TGCAGTGCTAGAGCTCTTTTCCCCAATACGCAGTATTTT. This gives the protein CSARALFPNTQYF.

The table lists this clonotype with many counts. The V gene is TRBV6-2 or TRBV6-3, the J gene TRBJ1-5, with a possible D match to TRBD1 (5 bases). V was cut by 0 bases and J by 2 bases, with 11 bases left in between. The CDR3 sequence is 16 residues long. Germline V lookup: CDR1 MNHEY, CDR2 SVGEGT. CDR3 loop: CASSYSRGGGNQPQHF. CDR3 bases: TGTGCCAGCAGTTACTCCCGCGGGGGGGGCAATCAGCCCCAGCATTTT.

J is TRBJ2-1 and V is TRBV2; perhaps TRBD2 as D (6 bases). Per germline, CDR1 SNHLY and CDR2 FYNNEI. V was cut by 4 bases and J by 6 bases, with 10 bases left in between. The CDR3 totals 13 residues. The CDR3 sequence is CASSGLAANEQFF. CDR3 in DNA: TGTGCCAGCAGTGGTTTAGCGGCCAATGAGCAGTTCTTC.

The chain is built from TRBV7-6 and TRBJ1-6; D gene uncertain. This CDR3 contains 13 residues. Germline loops: CDR1 SGHVS, CDR2 FNYEAQ. V shed 5 bases and J shed 6 bases, with 8 bases lying between them. CDR3 DNA sequence: TGTGCCAGCAGCCCACTTTTTAATTCACCCCTCCACTTT. This translates into CASSPLFNSPLHF.

The chain is built from TRBV15 and TRBJ1-4; D is perhaps TRBD1 (5 bases). Trimming cost V 4 bases and J 7 bases, with 25 bases left between them. Per germline, CDR1 LNHNV and CDR2 YYDKDF (reference sequence). The CDR3 runs to 18 residues. The CDR3 DNA follows: TGTGCCACCAGCACTTTTACAGGAACGAAGGGGATTGCTGAAAAACTGTTTTTT. Translated: CATSTFTGTKGIAEKLFF.

This clonotype showed up many times. The chain couples TRBV20-1 to TRBJ1-5; 8 positions match TRBD1. The CDR3 spans 16 residues. V trimming: 4 bases; J trimming: 2 bases; junction bases outside the gene matches: 10. Per germline, CDR1 DFQATT and CDR2 SNEGSKA (reference sequence). CDR3 amino acids: CSANEDRVGRNQPQHF. The CDR3 nucleotides are TGCAGTGCTAACGAGGACAGGGTGGGGCGCAATCAGCCCCAGCATTTT.

To note about this clonotype: This may arise from a read error, as a much more abundant clone is one base away. The chain uses TRBV12-5 and TRBJ2-2; D ambiguous. Trimming removed 0 bases at V and 1 base at J, with 9 bases between. In germline, CDR1 is LGHNT, CDR2 FRNRAP. The CDR3 covers 16 residues. Written as DNA, the CDR3 is TGTGCTAGTGGTTTGGTTGACTTGATGAACACCGGGGAGCTGTTTTTT. It codes for CASGLVDLMNTGELFF.

This clonotype came up a few times. The chain employs TRBV10-3 and TRBJ2-7, with D tentatively TRBD1 (6 bases). CDR1 and CDR2 from the germline V gene are ENHRY and SYGVKD. V lost 9 bases and J 2 bases, leaving 14 bases between the germline ends. The CDR3 runs 13 residues. The CDR3 spells CAITDDRTYEQYV. The CDR3 DNA follows: TGTGCCATTACAGACGACAGGACCTACGAGCAGTACGTC.

This chain links TRBV7-9 with TRBJ1-2; 7 positions agree with TRBD1. The CDR3 runs 13 residues. V lost 7 bases and J lost 3; bases outside the gene matches: 5. Germline V gene data show CDR1 as SEHNR and CDR2 as FQNEAQ (reference sequence). The DNA for the CDR3 is TGTGCCAGCACCATAGGACAGGACTATGGCTACACCTTC. Protein product: CASTIGQDYGYTF.

This clonotype was seen many times. This sequence joins TRBV7-3 and TRBJ1-1; no clear D. Per germline, CDR1 SGHTA and CDR2 FQGTGA. V was cut by 6 bases and J by 4 bases, with 18 bases left in between. The CDR3 consists of 15 residues. The CDR3 coding sequence is TGTGCCAGCAGTCCCGCCCTTGGCCGGCTCACTGAAGCTTTCTTT. Translation gives CASSPALGRLTEAFF.

This clonotype was detected ten times or more. The CDR3 protein is CASSQGEVTEAFF. DNA of the CDR3: TGTGCCAGCAGCCAAGGGGAGGTCACTGAAGCTTTCTTT. The rearrangement uses TRBV6-1 and TRBJ1-1; maybe TRBD1 (5 bases). CDR3 length: 13 residues. The germline V gene encodes CDR1 MNHNS and CDR2 SASEGT. V lost 6 bases and J lost 4, with 12 bases in between.

There are many counts of this clonotype. The rearrangement joins TRBV19 to TRBJ2-2; D not resolved. The germline V gene has CDR1 LNHDA and CDR2 SQIVND (reference sequence). Deletions cut 5 bases from V and 6 bases from J, with 10 bases between. The CDR3 has 13 residues. This CDR3 reads CASSGGYAGELFF. In DNA, the CDR3 is TGTGCCAGTAGTGGTGGCTACGCCGGGGAGCTGTTTTTT.

This clonotype appeared many times. CDR3 in amino acids: CASSSRENTEAFF. The CDR3 DNA sequence: TGTGCCAGCAGCTCCCGAGAGAACACTGAAGCTTTCTTT. The chain links TRBV28 to TRBJ1-1; D is uncertain. V dropped 6 bases and J dropped 1 base, with 9 bases sitting between them. From germline, CDR1 is MDHEN and CDR2 SYDVKM. The CDR3 consists of 13 residues.

This clonotype was seen many times. This sequence joins TRBV7-9 and TRBJ1-1; D remains ambiguous. The germline V and J ends were trimmed by 3 bases and 0 bases, with 5 bases remaining between them. The germline V gene encodes CDR1 SEHNR and CDR2 FQNEAQ (reference sequence). There are 13 residues in the CDR3. The CDR3 DNA follows: TGTGCCAGCAGCTTTGAAATGAACACTGAAGCTTTCTTT. Encoded protein: CASSFEMNTEAFF.